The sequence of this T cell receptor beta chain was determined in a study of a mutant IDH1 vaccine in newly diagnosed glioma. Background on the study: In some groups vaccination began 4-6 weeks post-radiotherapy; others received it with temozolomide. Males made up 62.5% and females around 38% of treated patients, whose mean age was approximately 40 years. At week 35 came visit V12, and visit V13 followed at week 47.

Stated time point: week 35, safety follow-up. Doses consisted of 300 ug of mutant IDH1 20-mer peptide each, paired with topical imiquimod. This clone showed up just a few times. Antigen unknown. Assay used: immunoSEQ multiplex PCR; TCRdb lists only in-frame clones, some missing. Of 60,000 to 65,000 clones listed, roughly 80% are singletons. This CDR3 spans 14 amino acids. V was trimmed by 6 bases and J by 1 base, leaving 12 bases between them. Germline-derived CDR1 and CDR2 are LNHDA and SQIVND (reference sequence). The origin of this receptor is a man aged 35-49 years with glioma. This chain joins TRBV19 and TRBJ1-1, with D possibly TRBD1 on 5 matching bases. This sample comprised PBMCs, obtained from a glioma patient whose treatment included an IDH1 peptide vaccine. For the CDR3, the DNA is TGTGCCAGTAGCAAACAGGAGACGAACACTGAAGCTTTCTTT. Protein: CASSKQETNTEAFF.